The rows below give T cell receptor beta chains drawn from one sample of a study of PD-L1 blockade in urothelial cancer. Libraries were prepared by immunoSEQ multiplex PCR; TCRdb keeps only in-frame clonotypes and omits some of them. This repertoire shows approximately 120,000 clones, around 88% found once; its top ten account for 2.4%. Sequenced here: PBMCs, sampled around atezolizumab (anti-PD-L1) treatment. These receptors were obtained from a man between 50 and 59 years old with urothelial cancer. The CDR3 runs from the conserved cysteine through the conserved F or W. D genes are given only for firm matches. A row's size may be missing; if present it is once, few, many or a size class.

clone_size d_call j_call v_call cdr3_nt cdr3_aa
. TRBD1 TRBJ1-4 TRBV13 TGTGCCAGCAGCTTAGGGGGGACAGGGCGTGGAGAACTGTTTTTT CASSLGGTGRGELFF
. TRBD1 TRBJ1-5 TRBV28 TGTGCCAGCAGTGACAGGGGCGGGCAGCCCCAGCATTTT CASSDRGGQPQHF
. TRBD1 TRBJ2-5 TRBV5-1 TGCGCCAGCAGACCACAGGGGGCTCAAGAGACCCAGTACTTC CASRPQGAQETQYF
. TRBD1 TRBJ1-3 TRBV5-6 TGTGCCAGCAGCCGAGACAGGGCTGGAAACACCATATATTTT CASSRDRAGNTIYF
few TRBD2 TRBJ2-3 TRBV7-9 TGTGCCAGCAGCTTATTACCGGGAGGGTACGATACGCAGTATTTT CASSLLPGGYDTQYF
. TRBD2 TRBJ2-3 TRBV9 TGTGCCAGCAGCGTTAGAACCCTAGCGGGAGGGAGCACAGATACGCAGTATTTT CASSVRTLAGGSTDTQYF
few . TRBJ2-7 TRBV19 TGTGCCAGTAGTATAGCCGGCACTCCTCGGGGCGAGCAGTACTTC CASSIAGTPRGEQYF
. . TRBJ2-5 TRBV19 TGTGCCAGTAGCACCGGGAACCAAGAGACCCAGTACTTC CASSTGNQETQYF
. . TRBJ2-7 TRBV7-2 TGTGCCAGCAATCCTAATGGAGTCTCCTACGAGCAGTACTTC CASNPNGVSYEQYF
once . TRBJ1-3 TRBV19 TGTGCCAGTAGTCCCGGGGTGCACACCATATATTTT CASSPGVHTIYF
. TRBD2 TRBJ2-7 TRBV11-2 TGTGCCAGCAGCACCCCTAGCGGGAGAGGGGGTTACCAGCAGTACTTC CASSTPSGRGGYQQYF
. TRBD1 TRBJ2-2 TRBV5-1 TGCGCCAGCAGCTTGGTTGGGACAGGGCACACCGGGGAGCTGTTTTTT CASSLVGTGHTGELFF
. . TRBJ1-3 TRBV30 TGTGCCTGGAGTGTACTTTCCAGGGTAGGAAACACCATATATTTT CAWSVLSRVGNTIYF